Reported below is one T cell receptor (beta chain). The data stem from a study of cytomegalovirus exposure and HLA in healthy donors. With 60 Vbeta and 13 Jbeta primers, the PCR was carried out. The repertoire was sequenced with immunoSEQ multiplex PCR; TCRdb's copy has only in-frame clones and lacks some. Of 100,000 to 150,000 clones detected, about 73% appear once; the ten largest clones hold nearly 8.5%. This CDR3 has 16 residues. The V gene end was trimmed by 5 bases and the J gene end by 1 base; junction bases not matched to a gene: 8. Germline CDR1 reads SEHNR; CDR2 reads FQNEAQ (reference sequence).

Sequenced input: PBMCs. This sequence joins TRBV7-9 and TRBJ1-5; 7 nucleotides agree with TRBD1. The origin of this receptor is a woman in her 40s in good health and CMV-seropositive. Written as DNA, the CDR3 is TGTGCCAGCAGCGATACAGGGGCGATGAGCAATCAGCCCCAGCATTTT. It yields the protein CASSDTGAMSNQPQHF.